Each of the 20 T cell receptor beta chains below was sequenced from the same sample in a study of blood T cell repertoires in COVID-19. Using immunoSEQ multiplex PCR, the repertoire was profiled, and TCRdb retains in-frame clones only, with some absent. The sample consists of about 260,000 clones, 75% to 90% of them appearing once. Sequencing was performed on peripheral blood. The source is a man aged 25 to 45 with active or convalescent COVID-19.

This chain joins TRBV11-2 and TRBJ1-6; TRBD1 is a possible D gene (6 bases). Germline CDR1 is SGHAT and CDR2 is FQNNGV. The CDR3 extends over 13 amino acids. Trimming took 5 bases from V and 10 from J, leaving 12 bases between them. The CDR3 sequence: CASSRTGNSPLHF. CDR3 bases: TGTGCCAGCAGCCGTACAGGGAACTCACCCCTCCACTTT.

The V gene is TRBV10-3, the J gene TRBJ2-7; 12 bases map to TRBD2. Trimming cost V 6 bases and J 7 bases; bases outside gene matches: 7. The germline gives CDR1 ENHRY, CDR2 SYGVKD. This CDR3 contains 14 residues. The CDR3 loop is CAIRPTSGGGEQYF. The CDR3 DNA sequence: TGTGCCATCAGGCCGACTAGCGGGGGCGGTGAGCAGTACTTC.

This rearrangement joins TRBV4-1 to TRBJ1-2; TRBD1 might be the D (6 bases). This CDR3 spans 15 amino acids. Germline CDR1 and CDR2: MGHRA and YSYEKL. The germline V and J ends were trimmed by 0 bases and 2 bases, with 10 bases remaining between them. This chain's CDR3 is CASSQEGAGNYGYTF. The CDR3 DNA is TGCGCCAGCAGCCAAGAGGGGGCAGGGAACTATGGCTACACCTTC.

The V and J genes are TRBV19 and TRBJ1-5, with a possible D match to TRBD1 (5 bases). CDR1 and CDR2 from the germline V gene are LNHDA and SQIVND (reference sequence). The CDR3 is 13 residues long. V was clipped by 4 bases and J by 3 bases, with 7 bases between them. The CDR3 here is CASSRQLNQPQHF. The CDR3 region has the DNA TGTGCCAGTAGTAGACAGCTCAATCAGCCCCAGCATTTT.

V usage is TRBV30 and J usage is TRBJ2-1, with 12 bases matching TRBD2. Unmatched junction bases numbered 3, after V lost 4 bases and J lost 2 bases. This CDR3 has 15 residues. The germline CDR1 and CDR2 sequences are GTSNPN and SVGIG (reference sequence). The CDR3 coding sequence is TGTGCCTGGACTCGGACTAGCGGGGCCTACAATGAGCAGTTCTTC. Its protein product is CAWTRTSGAYNEQFF. Full variable domain (missing parts from reference TRBV30 and TRBJ2-1): SQTIHQWPATLVQPVGSPLSLECTVEGTSNPNLYWYRQAAGRGLQLLFYSVGIGQISSEVPQNLSASRPQDRQFILSSKKLLLSDSGFYLCAWTRTSGAYNEQFFGPGTRLTVL.

The chain carries TRBV7-2 and TRBJ2-1; 8 bases agree with TRBD2. From germline, CDR1 is SGHTA and CDR2 FQGNSA. With 5 bases clipped from V and 8 bases from J, the junction kept 11 bases outside the gene matches. The CDR3 is 15 amino acids. CDR3 residues: CASSPGEAGRDEQFF. CDR3 bases: TGTGCCAGCAGCCCTGGTGAGGCCGGGAGGGATGAGCAGTTCTTC.

This clone appeared a few times. The chain combines TRBV19 with TRBJ1-1; 9 bases are a match to TRBD1. The germline V gene encodes CDR1 LNHDA and CDR2 SQIVND (reference sequence). This CDR3 has 14 residues. V dropped 2 bases and J dropped 3; count of bases not matched to a gene: 1. The CDR3, as DNA: TGTGCCAGTAGTATAAACAGGGGGCACACTGAAGCTTTCTTT. Translating it yields CASSINRGHTEAFF.

This rearrangement joins TRBV7-3 to TRBJ2-2, with TRBD2 identical over 7 bases. V lost 8 bases and J lost 2; bases outside the gene matches: 5. The CDR3 contains 14 residues. Germline lookup yields CDR1 SGHTA and CDR2 FQGTGA. In DNA, the CDR3 is TGTGCCAGCGAACGGGGGGTTAACACCGGGGAGCTGTTTTTT. Protein: CASERGVNTGELFF.

V gene TRBV10-2 combines with J gene TRBJ1-1; D remains unclear. The V and J ends lost 3 bases and 1 base respectively, with 12 bases between them. The germline CDR1 and CDR2 sequences are WSHSY and SAAADI. The CDR3 covers 15 residues. CDR3: CASSDPAGPNTEAFF. The CDR3 nucleotides read TGCGCCAGCAGTGATCCCGCAGGTCCGAACACTGAAGCTTTCTTT.

A remark on this clone: A much larger clone lies one base from this, so it may be a read error. Other nucleotide sequences in the sample specify the same CDR3. The chain uses TRBV7-2 and TRBJ2-3, with 11 positions matching TRBD2. V was pared by 4 bases and J by 6 bases, with 0 bases of the junction left unmatched. The CDR3 runs 13 residues. Germline loops: CDR1 SGHTA, CDR2 FQGNSA. This CDR3 reads CASSWTSGDTQYF. The CDR3 region has the DNA TGTGCCAGCAGCTGGACTAGCGGGGATACGCAGTATTTT.

The chain links TRBV3-1 (or the pseudogene TRBV3-2) to TRBJ2-5, with 12 bases identical to TRBD2. This CDR3 has 16 residues. Trimming removed 3 bases from V and 0 bases from J; junction bases left unmatched: 2. Germline CDR1 LGHDT, CDR2 YNNKEL (reference sequence). CDR3 protein: CASSHTSGGYQETQYF. In DNA, the CDR3 is TGTGCCAGCAGCCATACTAGCGGGGGGTACCAAGAGACCCAGTACTTC.

The chain combines TRBV5-1 with TRBJ2-2; TRBD1 aligns across 7 bases. The CDR3 is 15 amino acids. The V gene's germline CDR1 is SGHRS and CDR2 YFSETQ. The J segment lost 5 bases and the V segment lost 1 base, leaving 5 bases of the junction unmatched. CDR3: CASSLFAGGTGELFF. CDR3 DNA sequence: TGCGCCAGCAGCTTGTTTGCAGGGGGAACCGGGGAGCTGTTTTTT.

CDR3 sequence reads: CSASGAGGGYTF. In nucleotides, the CDR3 is TGCAGTGCTAGTGGCGCAGGGGGCGGCTACACCTTC. The chain combines TRBV20-1 with TRBJ1-2; TRBD1 matches at 8 bases. CDR3 size: 12 residues. Germline assignment: CDR1 DFQATT and CDR2 SNEGSKA (reference sequence). The junction had 5 bases not matched to a gene; V was cut back by 3 bases and J by 8 bases.

There are a few counts of this clone. Here the CDR3 DNA reads TGTGCCACCAGCAGAGTATCGGGCCAGGGGGTTCAGCCCCAGCATTTT. The encoded protein is CATSRVSGQGVQPQHF. The rearrangement joins TRBV15 to TRBJ1-5, with 7 bases matching TRBD1. This CDR3 is built from 16 residues. Per germline, CDR1 LNHNV and CDR2 YYDKDF (reference sequence). Trimming cost V 1 base and J 6 bases; bases outside gene matches: 9.

The chain is built from TRBV7-2 and TRBJ2-2; 9 bases agree with TRBD2. V gave up 5 bases and J gave up 8 bases; unmatched junction bases: 6. Germline V gene lookup returns CDR1 SGHTA and CDR2 FQGNSA. This CDR3 is 14 amino acids long. DNA for the CDR3: TGTGCCAGCAGCCGGCTAGCGGGGTTGGGGGAGCTGTTTTTT. Its translation is CASSRLAGLGELFF.

This clone appeared a single time. The chain joins TRBV29-1 to TRBJ2-7, with 9 bases lining up with TRBD1. The CDR3 covers 15 residues. Unmatched junction bases numbered 11, after V lost 4 bases and J lost 4 bases. CDR1 is SQVTM and CDR2 is ANQGSEA in the germline V gene. DNA for the CDR3: TGCAGCGTTGGAAGGGGGACAGGGAGTTTTTACGAGCAGTACTTC. This encodes CSVGRGTGSFYEQYF.

A single count supports this clone. The chain links TRBV4-1 to TRBJ1-6; D is unclear. Trimming removed 0 bases at V and 8 bases at J, with 11 bases between. Germline assignment: CDR1 MGHRA and CDR2 YSYEKL. CDR3 length: 15 residues. The CDR3 loop is CASSQERVEDSPLHF. The CDR3 DNA sequence: TGCGCCAGCAGCCAAGAACGGGTGGAGGATTCACCCCTCCACTTT.

The V and J genes are TRBV5-4 and TRBJ1-3; D remains ambiguous. Germline CDR1 is SGHNT and CDR2 is YYREEE (reference sequence). V was shortened by 0 bases and J by 0 bases, with 10 bases between the two germline ends. The CDR3 covers 16 residues. CDR3 sequence: CASSLDRGSSGNTIYF. CDR3 nucleotide sequence: TGTGCCAGCAGCTTGGACCGTGGGAGCTCTGGAAACACCATATATTTT.

This clone showed up just once. V is TRBV11-3 and J is TRBJ2-6; D may be TRBD1 (6 bases). Trimming removed 4 bases at V and 2 bases at J, with 9 bases between. From germline, CDR1 is SGHNT and CDR2 YENEEA. CDR3 length: 15 amino acids. In nucleotides, the CDR3 is TGTGCCAGCAGCTCACAGGGAACTGGGGCCAACGTCCTGACTTTC. Amino acids: CASSSQGTGANVLTF.

V and J are TRBV6-5 and TRBJ2-1; 10 nucleotides line up with TRBD2. Trimming removed 6 bases from V and 10 bases from J; junction bases left unmatched: 12. Germline CDR1 is MNHEY and CDR2 is SVGAGI. The CDR3 is made up of 15 amino acids. The CDR3 DNA follows: TGTGCCAGCAGATCTCCGGGACTAGCGAGAAACGAGCAGTTCTTC. It encodes CASRSPGLARNEQFF.